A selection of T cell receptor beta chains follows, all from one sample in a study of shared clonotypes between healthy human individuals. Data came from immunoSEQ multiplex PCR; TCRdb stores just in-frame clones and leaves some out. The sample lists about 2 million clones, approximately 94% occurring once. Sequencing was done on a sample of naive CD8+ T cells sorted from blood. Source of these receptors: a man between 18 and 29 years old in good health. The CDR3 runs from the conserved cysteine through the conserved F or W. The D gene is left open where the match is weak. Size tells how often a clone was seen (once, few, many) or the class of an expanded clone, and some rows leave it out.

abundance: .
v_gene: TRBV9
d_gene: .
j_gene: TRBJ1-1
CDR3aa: CASSVEGPPGGNTEAFF
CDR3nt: TGTGCCAGCAGCGTAGAGGGACCGCCTGGGGGGAACACTGAAGCTTTCTTT

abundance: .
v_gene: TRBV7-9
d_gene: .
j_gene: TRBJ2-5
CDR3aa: CASSWAQETQYF
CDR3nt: TGTGCCAGCAGCTGGGCCCAAGAGACCCAGTACTTC

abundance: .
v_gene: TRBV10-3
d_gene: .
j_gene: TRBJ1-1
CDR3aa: CAISDPTTGANTEAFF
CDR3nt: TGTGCCATCAGTGACCCGACGACAGGAGCTAACACTGAAGCTTTCTTT

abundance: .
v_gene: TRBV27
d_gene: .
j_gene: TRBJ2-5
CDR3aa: CASSFRDTYQETQYF
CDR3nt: TGTGCCAGCAGTTTCAGGGACACGTACCAAGAGACCCAGTACTTC

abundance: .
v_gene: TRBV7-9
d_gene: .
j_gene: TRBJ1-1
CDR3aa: CASSSGGTEAFF
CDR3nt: TGTGCCAGCAGCTCGGGGGGTACTGAAGCTTTCTTT

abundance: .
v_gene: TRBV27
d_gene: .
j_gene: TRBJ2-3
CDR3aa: CASSSFGTRFTDTQYF
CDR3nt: TGTGCCAGCAGTTCCTTCGGCACCAGGTTCACAGATACGCAGTATTTT

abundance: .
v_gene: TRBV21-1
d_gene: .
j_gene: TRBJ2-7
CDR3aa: CASSLRTSGRAPEQYF
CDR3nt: TGTGCCAGCAGCTTACGGACTAGCGGGAGGGCCCCCGAGCAGTACTTC

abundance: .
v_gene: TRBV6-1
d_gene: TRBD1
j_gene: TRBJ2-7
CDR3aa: CASTPGGQGSYEQYF
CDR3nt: TGTGCCAGCACCCCCGGAGGACAGGGGTCCTACGAGCAGTACTTC

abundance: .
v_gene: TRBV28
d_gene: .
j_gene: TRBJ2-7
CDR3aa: CASSLREQVFYEQYF
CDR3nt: TGTGCCAGCAGCCTAAGGGAGCAGGTCTTCTACGAGCAGTACTTC

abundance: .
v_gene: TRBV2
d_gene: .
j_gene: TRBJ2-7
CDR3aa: CASSEIGGYEQYF
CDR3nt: TGTGCCAGCAGTGAAATTGGAGGGTACGAGCAGTACTTC

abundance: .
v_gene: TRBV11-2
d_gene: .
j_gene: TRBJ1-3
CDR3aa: CASSSTVGNTIYF
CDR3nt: TGTGCCAGCAGCTCCACAGTCGGAAACACCATATATTTT

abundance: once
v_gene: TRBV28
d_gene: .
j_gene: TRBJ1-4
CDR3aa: CASTTWTEHATNEKLFF
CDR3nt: TGTGCCAGCACCACCTGGACCGAGCATGCAACTAATGAAAAACTGTTTTTT

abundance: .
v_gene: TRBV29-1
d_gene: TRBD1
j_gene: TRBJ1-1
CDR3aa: CSVLRDRGFNTEAFF
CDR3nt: TGCAGCGTTCTCCGGGACAGGGGTTTCAACACTGAAGCTTTCTTT

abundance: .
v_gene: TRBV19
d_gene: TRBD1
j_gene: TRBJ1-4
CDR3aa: CASSMDRDRSYNEKLFF
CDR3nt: TGTGCCAGTAGTATGGACCGGGACAGGTCTTATAATGAAAAACTGTTTTTT

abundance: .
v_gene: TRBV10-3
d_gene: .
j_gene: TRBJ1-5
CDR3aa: CAISELRQAVFNQPQHF
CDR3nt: TGTGCCATCAGTGAGTTAAGGCAGGCGGTATTCAATCAGCCCCAGCATTTT

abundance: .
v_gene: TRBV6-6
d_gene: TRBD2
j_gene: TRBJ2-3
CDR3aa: CASSYSGGSTDTQYF
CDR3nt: TGTGCCAGCAGTTACAGCGGGGGGAGCACAGATACGCAGTATTTT

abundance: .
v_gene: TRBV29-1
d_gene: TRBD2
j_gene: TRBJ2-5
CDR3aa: CSVLGLAGQETQYF
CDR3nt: TGCAGCGTTTTGGGCCTAGCGGGGCAAGAGACCCAGTACTTC

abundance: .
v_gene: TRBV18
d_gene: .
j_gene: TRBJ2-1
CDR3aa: CASSPLWLPYTGDNEQFF
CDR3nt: TGTGCCAGCTCACCACTCTGGTTGCCATACACTGGGGACAATGAGCAGTTCTTC

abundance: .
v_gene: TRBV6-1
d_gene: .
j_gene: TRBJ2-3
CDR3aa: CASSELEASDTDTQYF
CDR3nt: TGTGCCAGCAGTGAACTCGAGGCTAGCGACACAGATACGCAGTATTTT

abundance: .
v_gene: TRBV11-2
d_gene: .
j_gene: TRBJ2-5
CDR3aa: CASSSSDGGRETQYF
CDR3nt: TGTGCCAGCAGCTCGAGTGACGGGGGGCGGGAGACCCAGTACTTC

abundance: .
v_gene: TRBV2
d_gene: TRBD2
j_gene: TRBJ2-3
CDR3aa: CASTGTKGDTQYF
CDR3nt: TGTGCCAGCACCGGGACTAAAGGGGATACGCAGTATTTT

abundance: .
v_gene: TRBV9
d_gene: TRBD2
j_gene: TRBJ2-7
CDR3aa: CASSLGTSGFYEQYF
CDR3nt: TGTGCCAGCAGCCTCGGGACTAGCGGGTTCTACGAGCAGTACTTC

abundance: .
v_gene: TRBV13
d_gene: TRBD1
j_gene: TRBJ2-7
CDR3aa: CASSATGTGDYEQYF
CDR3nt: TGTGCCAGCAGCGCCACCGGGACAGGGGACTACGAGCAGTACTTC

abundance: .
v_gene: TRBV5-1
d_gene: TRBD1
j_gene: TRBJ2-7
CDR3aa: CASSEGTGTYEQYF
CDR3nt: TGCGCCAGCTCCGAAGGGACAGGGACATACGAGCAGTACTTC

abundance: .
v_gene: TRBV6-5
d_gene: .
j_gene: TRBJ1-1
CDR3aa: CASSYIAEAEAFF
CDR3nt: TGTGCCAGCAGTTACATCGCGGAGGCGGAAGCTTTCTTT

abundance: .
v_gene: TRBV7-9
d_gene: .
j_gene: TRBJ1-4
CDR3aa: CASSSQGNEKLFF
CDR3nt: TGTGCCAGCAGCTCTCAGGGGAACGAAAAACTGTTTTTT

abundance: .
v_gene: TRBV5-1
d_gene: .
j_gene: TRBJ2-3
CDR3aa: CASSLQSIRGRTDTQYF
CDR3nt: TGCGCCAGCAGCTTGCAGTCTATTAGGGGCCGTACAGATACGCAGTATTTT

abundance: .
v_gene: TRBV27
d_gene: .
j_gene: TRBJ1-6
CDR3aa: CASRTLLDSPLHF
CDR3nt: TGTGCCAGCCGGACCCTCCTCGATTCACCCCTCCACTTT

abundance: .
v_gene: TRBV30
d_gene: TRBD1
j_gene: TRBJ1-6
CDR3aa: CAWTPGGGYSPLHF
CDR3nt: TGTGCCTGGACGCCAGGGGGCGGTTATTCACCCCTCCACTTT

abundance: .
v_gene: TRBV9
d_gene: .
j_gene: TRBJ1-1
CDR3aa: CASSVSRYTEAFF
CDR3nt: TGTGCCAGCAGCGTAAGCAGATACACTGAAGCTTTCTTT

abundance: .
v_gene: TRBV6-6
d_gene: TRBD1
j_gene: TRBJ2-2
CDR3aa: CASSYKPGGLTGELFF
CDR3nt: TGTGCCAGCAGTTACAAACCAGGGGGCCTCACCGGGGAGCTGTTTTTT

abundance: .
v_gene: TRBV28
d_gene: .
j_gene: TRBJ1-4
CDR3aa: CASSLRGSLIEKLFF
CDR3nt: TGTGCCAGCAGTTTAAGGGGAAGTCTGATTGAAAAACTGTTTTTT

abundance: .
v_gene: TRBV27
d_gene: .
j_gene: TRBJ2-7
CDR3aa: CASSGVGSTFHEQYF
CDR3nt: TGTGCCAGCAGCGGGGTTGGTAGCACTTTCCACGAGCAGTACTTC

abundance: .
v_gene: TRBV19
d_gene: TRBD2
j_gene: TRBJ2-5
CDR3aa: CASSQVPGLVQETQYF
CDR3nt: TGTGCCAGTAGTCAAGTCCCGGGACTAGTCCAAGAGACCCAGTACTTC

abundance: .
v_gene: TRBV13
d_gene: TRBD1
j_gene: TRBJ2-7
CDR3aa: CASSSWTGESYEQYF
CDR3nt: TGTGCCAGCAGCTCTTGGACAGGGGAATCCTACGAGCAGTACTTC

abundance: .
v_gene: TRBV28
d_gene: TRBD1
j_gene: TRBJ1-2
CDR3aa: CASSLPDRSYGYTF
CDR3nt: TGTGCCAGCAGTCTTCCGGACAGGAGCTATGGCTACACCTTC